This is a list of T cell receptor beta chains from one sample in a study of cytomegalovirus exposure and HLA in healthy donors. Some clones are missing from TCRdb's copy, which holds only in-frame ones; the method was immunoSEQ multiplex PCR. The repertoire holds around 100,000 clones, with approximately 66% as singletons. Material: PBMCs. These receptors all come from a man aged 35 to 55 in good health and CMV-seropositive. Each CDR3 is given with its conserved first and last residue. A D gene is named only where the DNA matches it firmly. Expanded clones are given a class, and other clones once, few, many or no size at all.

J: TRBJ2-1; V: TRBV19; size: -; length: 15; D: -; CDR3: CASSIGAWASPEQFF; DNA: TGTGCCAGTAGTATCGGTGCTTGGGCATCGCCTGAGCAGTTCTTC
J: TRBJ1-2; V: TRBV28; size: -; length: 16; D: -; CDR3: CASSLRRLDRNYGYTF; DNA: TGTGCCAGCAGTCTCCGGAGGCTCGACAGGAACTATGGCTACACCTTC
J: TRBJ1-5; V: TRBV4-1; size: -; length: 13; D: -; CDR3: CASSQAENQPQHF; DNA: TGCGCCAGCAGCCAAGCCGAGAATCAGCCCCAGCATTTT
J: TRBJ2-5; V: TRBV5-1; size: -; length: 14; D: -; CDR3: CASSLAPGQETQYF; DNA: TGCGCCAGCAGCTTGGCCCCCGGGCAAGAGACCCAGTACTTC
J: TRBJ1-3; V: TRBV11-2; size: -; length: 13; D: TRBD1; CDR3: CASSRDRVDTIYF; DNA: TGTGCCAGCAGCCGGGACAGGGTAGACACCATATATTTT
J: TRBJ2-3; V: TRBV5-1; size: -; length: 13; D: -; CDR3: CASSTGSEYTQYF; DNA: TGCGCCAGCTCGACCGGGAGCGAGTATACGCAGTATTTT
J: TRBJ2-1; V: TRBV5-1; size: -; length: 11; D: -; CDR3: CASSRRGEQFF; DNA: TGCGCCAGCAGCCGCCGGGGTGAGCAGTTCTTC
J: TRBJ1-2; V: TRBV28; size: -; length: 11; D: -; CDR3: CASSLSYGYTF; DNA: TGTGCCAGCAGTTTGAGCTATGGCTACACCTTC
J: TRBJ1-5; V: TRBV7-4; size: few; length: 14; D: TRBD1; CDR3: CAADRDVGNQPQHF; DNA: TGTGCCGCAGACAGGGATGTTGGCAATCAGCCCCAGCATTTT
J: TRBJ2-2; V: TRBV10-3; size: -; length: 18; D: TRBD2; CDR3: CAISELRLAGAWNGELFF; DNA: TGTGCCATCAGTGAACTTAGACTAGCGGGAGCTTGGAACGGGGAGCTGTTTTTT
J: TRBJ1-1; V: TRBV5-1; size: -; length: 16; D: TRBD1; CDR3: CASSWGDTGAPTEAFF; DNA: TGCGCCAGCAGCTGGGGAGATACAGGGGCACCGACTGAAGCTTTCTTT
J: TRBJ2-2; V: TRBV9; size: -; length: 14; D: -; CDR3: CASSADYSWGELFF; DNA: TGTGCCAGCAGCGCGGACTACTCTTGGGGGGAGCTGTTTTTT
J: TRBJ2-2; V: TRBV29-1; size: -; length: 13; D: TRBD1; CDR3: CSAQGQGTGELFF; DNA: TGCAGCGCCCAGGGACAGGGGACCGGGGAGCTGTTTTTT